A single sample gave rise to the 2 T cell receptor beta chains below, sequenced in a study of vaccination and CD4 T cells after COVID-19. Treatment of the sample: roughly 11-day PBMC culture with coronavirus spike peptide pools or control peptides (ViraFEST assay). With the Oncomine TCR Beta short-read assay, DNA from cultured CD4+ T cells was sequenced. TCRdb reprocessed the PCR reads via MiXCR and lists one record per CDR3 protein. This sample has 9,500 to 15,000 distinct CDR3 sequences; roughly two thirds occur once, and the top ten carry around 7.4%. These receptors have no known antigen. The sequencing used CD4+ T cells from blood, cultured in vitro, collected before SARS-CoV-2 vaccination. These receptor sequences come from a human donor who had recovered from COVID-19.

This chain links TRBV20-1 with TRBJ1-5; unclear D gene. In germline, CDR1 is DFQATT, CDR2 SNEGSKA (reference sequence). The length of the CDR3 is 14 residues. The germline V and J ends were trimmed by 3 bases and 5 bases, with 14 bases remaining between them. The CDR3 region is CSASSPEVYQPQHF. The CDR3 coding sequence is TGCAGTGCTAGTTCCCCCGAGGTCTATCAGCCCCAGCATTTT.

V is TRBV7-9 and J is TRBJ2-1, with D possibly TRBD1 on 5 matching bases. In germline, CDR1 is SEHNR, CDR2 FQNEAQ (reference sequence). This CDR3 comprises 13 residues. V lost 3 bases, J lost 6 bases, and 9 bases lay in between. The CDR3 loop reads CASSLLGPNEQFF. Written as DNA, the CDR3 is TGTGCCAGCAGCTTGTTGGGGCCCAATGAGCAGTTCTTC. The full variable domain, completed using reference TRBV7-9 and TRBJ2-1, is DTGVSQNPRHKITKRGQNVTFRCDPISEHNRLYWYRQTLGQGPEFLTYFQNEAQLEKSRLLSDRFSAERPKGSFSTLEIQRTEQGDSAMYLCASSLLGPNEQFFGPGTRLTVL.